This T cell receptor (beta chain) was identified during a study of T cells in Graves' hyperthyroidism and ophthalmopathy. Study-wide points: A median approximately 6.8 months before onset, the model predicted ophthalmopathy. Expanded thyroid clonotypes (above 0.001) were mostly also found in blood.

A patient was excluded if there was uncontrolled infection, other autoimmune disease, pregnancy or lactation. The CDR3 regions of TCR beta were amplified from RNA transcripts. First-round RT-PCR targeting the TCR CDR3 was performed with the HTBI primer set. Each CDR3 protein gets one entry after TCRdb re-called the multiplex PCR reads with MiXCR. In the table there are 750,000 to 950,000 distinct CDR3 sequences, roughly 40% of which are singletons. In this sample, this clonotype turned up many times. Its antigen is undetermined. Germline assignment: CDR1 ENHRY and CDR2 SYGVKD. The CDR3 contains 14 residues. The J segment lost 2 bases and the V segment lost 8 bases, leaving 6 bases of the junction unmatched.

The chain joins TRBV10-3 to TRBJ2-7; 10 bases align to TRBD1. The receptor was isolated from a man aged 18 to 30 with Graves' hyperthyroidism. Input material: blood. The CDR3 bases are TGTGCCATCTCCAGGACAGGGGGAACCTACGAGCAGTACTTC. Translated, it gives CAISRTGGTYEQYF.